One sample yielded the 7 T cell receptor beta chains listed below, sequenced in a study of cytomegalovirus exposure and HLA in healthy donors. Primers included in the PCR were 60 Vbeta and 13 Jbeta primers. The assay was immunoSEQ multiplex PCR, and TCRdb's table has in-frame clones only and misses some. The sample yields about 87,000 clones, around 70% seen once. Material for sequencing was PBMCs. The receptor source for this set is a man aged 25 to 40 in good health and CMV-seropositive.

The chain joins TRBV5-4 to TRBJ2-2; the match to TRBD1 covers 9 bases. V shed 4 bases, J shed 6 bases, and the junction held 10 bases outside the gene matches. CDR1 is SGHNT, CDR2 YYREEE, per germline (reference sequence). The CDR3 has 16 amino acids. CDR3 DNA sequence: TGTGCCAGCAGCAAATCACAGGGGGCGCATGCCGGGGAGCTGTTTTTT. This translates into CASSKSQGAHAGELFF.

This rearrangement joins TRBV7-3 to TRBJ2-2; TRBD2 aligns across 12 bases. The trim removed 5 bases at V and 4 bases at J, leaving 11 bases unmatched. This CDR3 is built from 18 residues. Looked up from germline, CDR1 is SGHTA and CDR2 is FQGTGA. CDR3 DNA: TGTGCCAGCAGCAAAAAGTCGGCGGGACTAGCGGGCACCGGGGAGCTGTTTTTT. Translation: CASSKKSAGLAGTGELFF.

As for this clone: The junction departs from the called germline gene at one end, perhaps through a read error. The chain links TRBV15 to TRBJ1-5; possibly TRBD1 for D (6 bases). The CDR3 extends over 16 amino acids. Germline V gene sequence: CDR1 LNHNV, CDR2 YYDKDF (reference sequence). For the CDR3, the DNA is TGTGCCACCAGCAGAGCCCTCCAGACCAAGGGGGAGCCCCAGAATTTT. Its protein product is CATSRALQTKGEPQNF.

CDR3 nucleotide sequence: TGCGCCAGCAGCCGGGCCTTAGATCAGCCCCAGCATTTT. As protein: CASSRALDQPQHF. J is TRBJ1-5 and V is TRBV4-1; no definite D call. CDR1 is MGHRA, CDR2 YSYEKL, per germline. CDR3 length: 13 amino acids. The V end lost 4 bases, the J end lost 5 bases, and 9 bases lay between the germline ends.

This clone was counted once. The chain links TRBV9 to TRBJ1-1; no definite D call. V dropped 2 bases and J dropped 1 base, with 12 bases sitting between them. The CDR3 is made up of 15 amino acids. The germline V gene has CDR1 SGDLS and CDR2 YYNGEE. This chain's CDR3 is CASSVGLPKNTEAFF. Here the CDR3 DNA reads TGTGCCAGCAGCGTTGGACTCCCCAAGAACACTGAAGCTTTCTTT.

This chain joins TRBV19 and TRBJ1-4; D unresolved. Germline lookup yields CDR1 LNHDA and CDR2 SQIVND (reference sequence). Between the trimmed V and J ends, which lost 4 bases and 6 bases, there was a span of 15 bases. There are 15 residues in the CDR3. The CDR3 protein is CASSKKGGLDEKLFF. CDR3 sequence (DNA): TGTGCCAGTAGTAAAAAGGGAGGTTTGGATGAAAAACTGTTTTTT. The entire variable domain, with the rest obtained from reference TRBV19 and TRBJ1-4, is as follows: DGGITQSPKYLFRKEGQNVTLSCEQNLNHDAMYWYRQDPGQGLRLIYYSQIVNDFQKGDIAEGYSVSREKKESFPLTVTSAQKNPTAFYLCASSKKGGLDEKLFFGSGTQLSVL.

The CDR3 reads CASSAGLPYEQYF. In nucleotides, the CDR3 is TGCGCCAGCAGCGCGGGCCTCCCCTACGAGCAGTACTTC. The genes are TRBV10-1 and TRBJ2-7, with a tentative D call TRBD2 (5 bases). This CDR3 has 13 amino acids. Per the germline V gene, CDR1 is WNHNN and CDR2 is SYGVQD (reference sequence). V was clipped by 6 bases and J by 2 bases, with 11 bases between them.